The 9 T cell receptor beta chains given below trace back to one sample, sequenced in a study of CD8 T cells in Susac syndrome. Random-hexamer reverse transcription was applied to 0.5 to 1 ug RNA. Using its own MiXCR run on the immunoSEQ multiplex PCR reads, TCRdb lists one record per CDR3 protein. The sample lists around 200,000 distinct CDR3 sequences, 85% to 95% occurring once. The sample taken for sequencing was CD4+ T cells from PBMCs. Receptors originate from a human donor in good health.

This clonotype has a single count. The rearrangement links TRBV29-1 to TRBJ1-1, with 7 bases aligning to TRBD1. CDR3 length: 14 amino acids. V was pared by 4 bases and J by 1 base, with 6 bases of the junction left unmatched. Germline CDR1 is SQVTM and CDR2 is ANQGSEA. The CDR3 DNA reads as TGCAGCGTTGGAACGACAGGGAAGAACACTGAAGCTTTCTTT. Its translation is CSVGTTGKNTEAFF.

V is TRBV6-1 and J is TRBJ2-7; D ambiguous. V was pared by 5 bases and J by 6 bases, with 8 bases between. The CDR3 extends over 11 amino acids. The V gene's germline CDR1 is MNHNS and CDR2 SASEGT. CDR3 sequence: CASSPYTEQYF. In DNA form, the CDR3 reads TGTGCCAGCAGTCCTTACACCGAGCAGTACTTC.

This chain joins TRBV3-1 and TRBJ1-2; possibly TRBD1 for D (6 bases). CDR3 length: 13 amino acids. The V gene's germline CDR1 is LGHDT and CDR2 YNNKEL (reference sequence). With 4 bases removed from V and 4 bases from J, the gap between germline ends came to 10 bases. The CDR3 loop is CASSPLGAYGYTF. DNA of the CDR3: TGTGCCAGCAGCCCCCTGGGGGCCTATGGCTACACCTTC.

DNA for the CDR3: TGTGCCAGCAGTTACTCAGTCACTCACTCTGGGGCCAACGTCCTGACTTTC. Residues: CASSYSVTHSGANVLTF. The chain uses TRBV6-5 and TRBJ2-6; no clear D gene. The ends were cut back, 0 bases at V and 0 bases at J, with 9 bases in the middle. Germline V CDR1 and CDR2: MNHEY, SVGAGI. The CDR3 runs to 17 residues.

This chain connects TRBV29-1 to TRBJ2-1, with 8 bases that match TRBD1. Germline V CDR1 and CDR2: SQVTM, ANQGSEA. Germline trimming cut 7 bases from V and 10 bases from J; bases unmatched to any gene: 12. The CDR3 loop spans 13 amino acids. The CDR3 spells CSAMPQGAGEQFF. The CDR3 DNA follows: TGCAGCGCAATGCCTCAGGGGGCGGGCGAGCAGTTCTTC.

In nucleotides, the CDR3 is TGTGCCTGGAAGGAGAGAGAGACCCAGTACTTC. Its translation is CAWKERETQYF. The chain is built from TRBV30 and TRBJ2-5; D unclear. The CDR3 contains 11 residues. Germline V gene sequence: CDR1 GTSNPN, CDR2 SVGIG (reference sequence). V gave up 4 bases and J gave up 4 bases, with 7 bases separating them. Filled out from reference TRBV30 and TRBJ2-5, the complete variable domain reads SQTIHQWPATLVQPVGSPLSLECTVEGTSNPNLYWYRQAAGRGLQLLFYSVGIGQISSEVPQNLSASRPQDRQFILSSKKLLLSDSGFYLCAWKERETQYFGPGTRLLVL.

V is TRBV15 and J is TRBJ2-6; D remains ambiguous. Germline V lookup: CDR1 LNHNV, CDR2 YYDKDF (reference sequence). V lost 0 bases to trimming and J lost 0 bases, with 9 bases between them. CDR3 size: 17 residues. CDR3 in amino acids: CATSREAPSSGANVLTF. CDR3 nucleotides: TGTGCCACCAGCAGAGAGGCGCCAAGCTCTGGGGCCAACGTCCTGACTTTC. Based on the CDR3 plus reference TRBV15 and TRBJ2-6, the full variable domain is DAMVIQNPRYQVTQFGKPVTLSCSQTLNHNVMYWYQQKSSQAPKLLFHYYDKDFNNEADTPDNFQSRRPNTSFCFLDIRSPGLGDTAMYLCATSREAPSSGANVLTFGAGSRLTVL.

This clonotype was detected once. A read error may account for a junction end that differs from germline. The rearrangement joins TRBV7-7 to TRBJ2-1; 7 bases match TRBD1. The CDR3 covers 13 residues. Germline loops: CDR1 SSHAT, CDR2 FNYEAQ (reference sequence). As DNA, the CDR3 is TGTGCTAGCAGCTTAGGGACAGACAATGAGCAGTTCTTC. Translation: CASSLGTDNEQFF.

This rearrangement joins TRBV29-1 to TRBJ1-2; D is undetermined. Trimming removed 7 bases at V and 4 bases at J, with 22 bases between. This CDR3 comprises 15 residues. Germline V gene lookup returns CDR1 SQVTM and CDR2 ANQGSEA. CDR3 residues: CSAQRGQLPIYGYTF. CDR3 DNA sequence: TGCAGCGCTCAACGCGGCCAGTTGCCAATCTATGGCTACACCTTC.